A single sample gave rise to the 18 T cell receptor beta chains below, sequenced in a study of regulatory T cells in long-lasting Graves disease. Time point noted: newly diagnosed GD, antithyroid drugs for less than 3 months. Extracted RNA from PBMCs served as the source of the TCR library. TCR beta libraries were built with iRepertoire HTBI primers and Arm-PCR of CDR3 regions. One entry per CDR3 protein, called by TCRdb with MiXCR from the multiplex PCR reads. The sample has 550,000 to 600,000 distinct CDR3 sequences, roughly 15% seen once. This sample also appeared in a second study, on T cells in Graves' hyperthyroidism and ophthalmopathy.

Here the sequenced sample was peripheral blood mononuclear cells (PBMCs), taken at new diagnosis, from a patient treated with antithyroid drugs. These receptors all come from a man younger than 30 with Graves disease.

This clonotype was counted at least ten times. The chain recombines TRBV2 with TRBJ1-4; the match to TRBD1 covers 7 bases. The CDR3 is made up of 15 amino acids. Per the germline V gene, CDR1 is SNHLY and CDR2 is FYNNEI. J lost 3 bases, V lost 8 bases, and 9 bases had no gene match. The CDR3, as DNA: TGTGCCAGCGGCCCGCAGGGACAGTCTAATGAAAAACTGTTTTTT. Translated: CASGPQGQSNEKLFF.

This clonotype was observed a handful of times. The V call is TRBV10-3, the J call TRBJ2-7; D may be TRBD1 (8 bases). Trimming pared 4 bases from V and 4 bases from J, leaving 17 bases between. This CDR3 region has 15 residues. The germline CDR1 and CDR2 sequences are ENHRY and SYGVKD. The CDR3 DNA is TGTGCCATCAGTGCGGGACAGGAGGGGGGGTACGAGCAGTACTTC. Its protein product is CAISAGQEGGYEQYF.

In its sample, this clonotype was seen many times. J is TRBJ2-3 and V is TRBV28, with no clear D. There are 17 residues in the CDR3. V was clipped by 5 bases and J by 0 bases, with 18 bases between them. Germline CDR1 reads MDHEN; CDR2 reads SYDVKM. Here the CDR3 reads CASSILTDTSSTDTQYF. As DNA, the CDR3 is TGTGCCAGCAGTATTCTGACTGACACCTCTAGCACAGATACGCAGTATTTT.

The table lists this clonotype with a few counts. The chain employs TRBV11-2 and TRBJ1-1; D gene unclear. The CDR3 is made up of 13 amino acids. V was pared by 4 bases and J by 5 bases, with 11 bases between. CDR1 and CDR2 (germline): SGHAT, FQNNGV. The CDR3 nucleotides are TGTGCCAGCAGCTCGGGGAGGCGTACTGAAGCTTTCTTT. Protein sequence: CASSSGRRTEAFF.

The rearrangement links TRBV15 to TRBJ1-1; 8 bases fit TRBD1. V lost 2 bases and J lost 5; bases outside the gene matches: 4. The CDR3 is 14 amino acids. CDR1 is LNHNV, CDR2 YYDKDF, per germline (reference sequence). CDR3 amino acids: CATSRQGAGTEAFF. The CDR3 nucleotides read TGTGCCACCAGCAGACAGGGGGCGGGAACTGAAGCTTTCTTT. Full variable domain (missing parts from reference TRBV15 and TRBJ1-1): DAMVIQNPRYQVTQFGKPVTLSCSQTLNHNVMYWYQQKSSQAPKLLFHYYDKDFNNEADTPDNFQSRRPNTSFCFLDIRSPGLGDTAMYLCATSRQGAGTEAFFGQGTRLTVV.

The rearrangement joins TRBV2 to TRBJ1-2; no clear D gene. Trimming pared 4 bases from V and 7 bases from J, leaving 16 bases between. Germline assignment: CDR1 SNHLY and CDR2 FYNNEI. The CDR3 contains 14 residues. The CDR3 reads CASSAVGPGGGYTF. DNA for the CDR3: TGTGCCAGCAGTGCTGTTGGGCCAGGAGGTGGCTACACCTTC.

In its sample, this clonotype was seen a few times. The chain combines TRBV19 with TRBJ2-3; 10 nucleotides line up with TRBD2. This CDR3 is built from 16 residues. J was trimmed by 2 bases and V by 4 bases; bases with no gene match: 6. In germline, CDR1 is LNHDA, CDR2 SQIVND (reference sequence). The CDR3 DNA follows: TGTGCCAGTAGTAACCTAGCGGGAGACAACACAGATACGCAGTATTTT. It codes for CASSNLAGDNTDTQYF.

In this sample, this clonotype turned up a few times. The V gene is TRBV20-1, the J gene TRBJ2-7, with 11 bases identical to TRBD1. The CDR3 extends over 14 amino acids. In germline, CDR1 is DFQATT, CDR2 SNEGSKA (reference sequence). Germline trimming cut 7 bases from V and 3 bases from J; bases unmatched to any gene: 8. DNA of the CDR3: TGCAGTGGAACGTCCGGGACAGGGGGCTACGAGCAGTACTTC. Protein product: CSGTSGTGGYEQYF.

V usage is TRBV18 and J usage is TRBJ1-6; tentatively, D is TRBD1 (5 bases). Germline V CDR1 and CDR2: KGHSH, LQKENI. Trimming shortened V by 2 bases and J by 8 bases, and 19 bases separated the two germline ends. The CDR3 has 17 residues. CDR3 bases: TGTGCCAGCTCACCAAGTCTCCACAGGCGCGGGGATTCACCCCTCCACTTT. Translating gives CASSPSLHRRGDSPLHF. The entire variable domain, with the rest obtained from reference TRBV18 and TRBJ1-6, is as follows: NAGVMQNPRHLVRRRGQEARLRCSPMKGHSHVYWYRQLPEEGLKFMVYLQKENIIDESGMPKERFSAEFPKEGPSILRIQQVVRGDSAAYFCASSPSLHRRGDSPLHFGNGTRLTVT.

The CDR3 loop reads CASRPGGANVLTF. The CDR3 nucleotides read TGTGCCAGCAGACCAGGTGGGGCCAACGTCCTGACTTTC. This rearrangement joins TRBV27 to TRBJ2-6; D remains unclear. With 6 bases removed from V and 3 bases from J, the gap between germline ends came to 6 bases. The CDR3 has 13 amino acids. Germline V gives CDR1 MNHEY, CDR2 SMNVEV (reference sequence).

The CDR3, as DNA: TGTGCCATCGGGGGGACTAGCGGGTACGAGCAGTACTTC. The encoded protein is CAIGGTSGYEQYF. The chain joins TRBV10-3 to TRBJ2-7, with 12 bases identical to TRBD2. This CDR3 is 13 amino acids long. The junction had 3 bases not matched to a gene; V was cut back by 8 bases and J by 4 bases. Germline CDR1 reads ENHRY; CDR2 reads SYGVKD.

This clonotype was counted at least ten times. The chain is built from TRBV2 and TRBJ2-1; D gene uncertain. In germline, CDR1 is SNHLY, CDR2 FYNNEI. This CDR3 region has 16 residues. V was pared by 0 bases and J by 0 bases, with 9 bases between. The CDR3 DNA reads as TGTGCCAGCAGTGAAGCCATCGCCAGCTCCTACAATGAGCAGTTCTTC. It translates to CASSEAIASSYNEQFF.

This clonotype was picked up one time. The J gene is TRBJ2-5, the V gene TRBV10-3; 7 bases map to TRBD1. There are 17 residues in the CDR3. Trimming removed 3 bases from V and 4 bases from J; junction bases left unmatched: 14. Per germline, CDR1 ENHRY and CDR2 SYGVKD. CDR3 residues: CAISDIPGQREGETQYF. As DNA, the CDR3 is TGTGCCATCAGTGATATACCGGGACAGAGAGAGGGAGAGACCCAGTACTTC.

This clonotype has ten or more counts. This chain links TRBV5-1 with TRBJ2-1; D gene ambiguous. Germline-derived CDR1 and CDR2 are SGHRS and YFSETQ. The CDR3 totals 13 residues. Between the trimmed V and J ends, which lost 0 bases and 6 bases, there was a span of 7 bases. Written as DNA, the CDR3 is TGCGCCAGCAGCTTGGAAGTCATCAATGAGCAGTTCTTC. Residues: CASSLEVINEQFF. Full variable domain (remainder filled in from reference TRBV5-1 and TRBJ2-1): KAGVTQTPRYLIKTRGQQVTLSCSPISGHRSVSWYQQTPGQGLQFLFEYFSETQRNKGNFPGRFSGRQFSNSRSEMNVSTLELGDSALYLCASSLEVINEQFFGPGTRLTVL.

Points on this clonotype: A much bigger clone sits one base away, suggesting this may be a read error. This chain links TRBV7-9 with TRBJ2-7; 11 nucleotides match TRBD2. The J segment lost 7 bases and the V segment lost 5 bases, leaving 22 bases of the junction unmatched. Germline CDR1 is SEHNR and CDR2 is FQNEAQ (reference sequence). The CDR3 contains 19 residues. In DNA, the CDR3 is TGTGCCAGCAGCCCTCCCTACCCGACTAGCGGGATACCTTACAATGAGCAGTACTTC. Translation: CASSPPYPTSGIPYNEQYF.

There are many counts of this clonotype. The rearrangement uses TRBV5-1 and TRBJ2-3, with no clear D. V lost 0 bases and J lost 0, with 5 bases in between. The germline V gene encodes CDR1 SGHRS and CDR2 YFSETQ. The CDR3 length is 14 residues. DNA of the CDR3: TGCGCCAGCAGCTTGGAGCTAAGCACAGATACGCAGTATTTT. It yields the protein CASSLELSTDTQYF.

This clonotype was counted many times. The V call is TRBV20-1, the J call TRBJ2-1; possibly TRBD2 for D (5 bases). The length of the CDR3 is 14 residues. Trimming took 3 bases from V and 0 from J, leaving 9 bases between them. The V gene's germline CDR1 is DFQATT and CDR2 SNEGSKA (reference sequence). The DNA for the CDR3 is TGCAGTGCTAGGGAGGTTAGCTCCTACAATGAGCAGTTCTTC. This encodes CSAREVSSYNEQFF.

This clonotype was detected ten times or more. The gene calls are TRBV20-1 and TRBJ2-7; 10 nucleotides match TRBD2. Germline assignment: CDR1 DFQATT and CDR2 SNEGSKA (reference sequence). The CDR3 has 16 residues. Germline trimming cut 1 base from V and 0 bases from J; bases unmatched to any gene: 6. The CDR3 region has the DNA TGCAGTGCTAGAGCAGAGACTAGCGGGTTCTCCTACGAGCAGTACTTC. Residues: CSARAETSGFSYEQYF.